A single sample is the source of the 22 T cell receptor beta chains below, sequenced in a study of identical twins. TCRdb called the 5' RACE reads again in MiXCR, with one record for every CDR3 protein. The sample includes 550,000 to 700,000 distinct CDR3 sequences, about 20% of them seen just once. This sample was shared with a second study, whose subject was T cells expressing NK-cell markers.

The sequenced material came from PBMCs. These receptors all stem from a woman aged 18-29 years in good health.

J is TRBJ2-3 and V is TRBV7-2; D possibly corresponds to TRBD2 (5 bases). The germline CDR1 and CDR2 sequences are SGHTA and FQGNSA. The CDR3 is 13 amino acids. The V gene lost 4 bases and the J gene lost 4 bases, with 9 bases spanning the gap. The CDR3 sequence is CASSSRTSDTQYF. In DNA form, the CDR3 reads TGTGCCAGCAGCTCCCGGACTTCAGATACGCAGTATTTT.

The J gene is TRBJ2-3, the V gene TRBV5-1; TRBD2 matches 8 bases. V dropped 4 bases and J dropped 0; count of bases not matched to a gene: 7. There are 16 residues in the CDR3. The germline gives CDR1 SGHRS, CDR2 YFSETQ. In DNA, the CDR3 is TGCGCCAGCAGCCCTCCAAGCGGGGGTAGCACAGATACGCAGTATTTT. Its translation: CASSPPSGGSTDTQYF.

This clonotype occurred many times. The chain links TRBV29-1 to TRBJ2-7, with 8 bases identical to TRBD1. Losses at the gene ends were 6 bases for V and 0 bases for J; bases not matched to a gene: 4. This CDR3 has 13 amino acids. CDR1 SQVTM and CDR2 ANQGSEA come from the germline V gene. The CDR3 is CSVRTGSSYEQYF. Here the CDR3 DNA reads TGCAGCGTAAGGACAGGGAGCTCCTACGAGCAGTACTTC.

This clonotype was detected once. The chain combines TRBV7-2 with TRBJ2-7; D perhaps matches TRBD2 (5 bases). Germline V CDR1 and CDR2: SGHTA, FQGNSA. Trimming took 1 base from V and 12 from J, leaving 16 bases between them. CDR3 size: 13 residues. The CDR3, as DNA: TGTGCCAGCAGCTTAGGACAATGGGAGAGTTGGTACTTC. It encodes CASSLGQWESWYF.

This sequence joins TRBV20-1 and TRBJ1-4; perhaps TRBD1 as D (6 bases). The V gene lost 3 bases and the J gene lost 6 bases, with 8 bases spanning the gap. CDR3 length equals 12 residues. The germline V gene encodes CDR1 DFQATT and CDR2 SNEGSKA (reference sequence). This CDR3 is CSARRGDEKLFF. In DNA form, the CDR3 reads TGCAGTGCTAGGAGGGGGGATGAAAAACTGTTTTTT.

This rearrangement joins TRBV5-5 to TRBJ2-3; D gene ambiguous. The CDR3 runs to 15 residues. Germline CDR1 reads SGHKS; CDR2 reads YYEKEE (reference sequence). Trimming left V 2 bases short and J 1 base short, with 11 bases between. Here the CDR3 reads CASSLVSPRTDTQYF. Here the CDR3 DNA reads TGTGCCAGCAGCTTAGTCTCCCCCCGCACAGATACGCAGTATTTT.

This clonotype was seen a handful of times. The CDR3 region is CASGAEWQGRSSTF. DNA of the CDR3: TGTGCCAGCGGCGCTGAGTGGCAGGGTAGAAGCTCCACCTTC. The V gene is TRBV12-3 or TRBV12-4, the J gene TRBJ1-2, with D perhaps matching TRBD1 (5 bases). This CDR3 has 14 amino acids. V lost 8 bases and J lost 13, with 26 bases in between.

In this sample, this clonotype turned up many times. The CDR3 DNA is TGCAGTGCGCTGAGCACAGATACGCAGTATTTT. Its translation: CSALSTDTQYF. The J gene is TRBJ2-3, the V gene TRBV20-1; unclear D gene. The CDR3 sequence is 11 residues long. The V end was cut by 6 bases, the J end by 0 bases, with 4 bases between. The germline CDR1 and CDR2 sequences are DFQATT and SNEGSKA (reference sequence).

This clonotype was detected many times. The chain joins TRBV7-2 to TRBJ2-2, with D perhaps TRBD2 (7 bases). Germline CDR1 reads SGHTA; CDR2 reads FQGNSA. The CDR3 sequence is 14 residues long. V lost 8 bases, J lost 3 bases, and 13 bases lay in between. CDR3 region: CASRRGGDTGELFF. CDR3 sequence (DNA): TGTGCCAGCCGCCGAGGGGGGGACACCGGGGAGCTGTTTTTT.

V gene TRBV5-1 combines with J gene TRBJ1-1; 8 bases fit TRBD1. The CDR3 has 15 residues. With V trimmed by 2 bases and J by 5 bases, 8 bases remained unmatched. Germline values: CDR1 SGHRS, CDR2 YFSETQ. The CDR3 nucleotides are TGCGCCAGCAGCTTATTAGGACAGGGTGGTACTGAAGCTTTCTTT. Protein sequence: CASSLLGQGGTEAFF.

This clonotype occurred a few times. V gene TRBV7-3 combines with J gene TRBJ2-5, with no clear D. The CDR3 loop spans 14 amino acids. The V gene lost 4 bases and the J gene lost 7 bases, with 16 bases spanning the gap. Germline CDR1 SGHTA, CDR2 FQGTGA. CDR3 residues: CASSSRTNLGTQYF. The CDR3 DNA reads as TGTGCCAGCAGCTCACGGACCAACCTGGGGACCCAGTACTTC.

This clonotype was found a few times. The chain has TRBV6-1 and TRBJ1-1; 12 nucleotides match TRBD1. With V trimmed by 8 bases and J by 6 bases, 7 bases remained unmatched. Looked up from germline, CDR1 is MNHNS and CDR2 is SASEGT. The CDR3 has 14 residues. CDR3 nucleotides: TGTGCCAGCGGGGACAGGGGGCGCAGGGCTGAAGCTTTCTTT. Amino acid sequence: CASGDRGRRAEAFF.

This clonotype has ten or more counts. V gene TRBV7-2 combines with J gene TRBJ2-3; 10 bases map to TRBD2. J was trimmed by 4 bases and V by 3 bases; bases with no gene match: 1. The CDR3 has 14 residues. Germline CDR1 and CDR2: SGHTA and FQGNSA. As DNA, the CDR3 is TGTGCCAGCAGCTTGGGGACTAGCGCAGATACGCAGTATTTT. Translated: CASSLGTSADTQYF.

This clonotype was observed a few times. This chain uses TRBV25-1 with TRBJ1-1, with D unresolved. Germline CDR1 is MGHDK and CDR2 is SYGVNS. This CDR3 is 13 amino acids long. Trimming left V 3 bases short and J 3 bases short, with 8 bases between. The CDR3 region has the DNA TGTGCCAGCAGTGAGAAGGTGTACACTGAAGCTTTCTTT. Its translation is CASSEKVYTEAFF.

This clonotype was seen a few times. This rearrangement joins TRBV5-5 to TRBJ1-2; the match to TRBD1 covers 7 bases. The CDR3 is 14 residues long. Germline CDR1 reads SGHKS; CDR2 reads YYEKEE (reference sequence). The J segment lost 4 bases and the V segment lost 2 bases, leaving 5 bases of the junction unmatched. In DNA form, the CDR3 reads TGTGCCAGCAGCTTACCCGGGACAGCCTATGGCTACACCTTC. It yields the protein CASSLPGTAYGYTF.

The chain uses TRBV20-1 and TRBJ2-7; possible D gene TRBD2, 5 bases. V lost 0 bases, J lost 4 bases, and 16 bases lay in between. CDR1 and CDR2 (germline): DFQATT, SNEGSKA (reference sequence). The CDR3 spans 15 residues. The CDR3 bases are TGCAGTGCTAGAGATCCGGGGAGCAGTGGATACGAGCAGTACTTC. This gives the protein CSARDPGSSGYEQYF.

The chain is built from TRBV3-1 and TRBJ2-1; TRBD1 agrees at 9 bases. The CDR3 loop spans 12 amino acids. Germline V gives CDR1 LGHDT, CDR2 YNNKEL (reference sequence). With 4 bases clipped from V and 11 bases from J, the junction kept 3 bases outside the gene matches. The CDR3 reads CASSRGTGQQFF. CDR3 coding DNA: TGTGCCAGCAGCCGGGGGACAGGGCAGCAGTTCTTC.

V usage is TRBV7-9 and J usage is TRBJ2-4, with 8 bases fitting TRBD2. CDR1 and CDR2 (germline): SEHNR, FQNEAQ (reference sequence). The V and J ends lost 4 bases and 11 bases, in that order; junction bases with no gene match: 7. The CDR3 loop spans 13 amino acids. The CDR3 DNA is TGTGCCAGCAGCTCATTAGCGGGGAGCGTTCAGTACTTC. Its protein is CASSSLAGSVQYF.

This clonotype was seen a few times. The chain couples TRBV20-1 to TRBJ2-1; 15 nucleotides agree with TRBD2. The CDR3 is made up of 17 amino acids. Per the germline V gene, CDR1 is DFQATT and CDR2 is SNEGSKA (reference sequence). Trimming removed 3 bases from V and 7 bases from J; junction bases left unmatched: 10. The CDR3 DNA reads TGCAGTGCTAGTGGGACTAGCGGGAGGAACACCTTAAATGAGCAGTTCTTC. Protein: CSASGTSGRNTLNEQFF.

This clonotype was detected only a few times. The chain links TRBV12-3 or TRBV12-4 to TRBJ2-7; D unclear. This CDR3 spans 12 amino acids. The V and J ends lost 3 bases and 4 bases respectively, with 7 bases between them. The CDR3 DNA reads TGTGCCAGCAGTTTCGAGGAATACGAGCAGTACTTC. Its translation: CASSFEEYEQYF.

V usage is TRBV7-2 and J usage is TRBJ2-2; D unclear. V was clipped by 3 bases and J by 3 bases, with 8 bases between them. The CDR3 is 14 residues long. Looked up from germline, CDR1 is SGHTA and CDR2 is FQGNSA. The CDR3, as DNA: TGTGCCAGCAGCTTCGGCACACACACCGGGGAGCTGTTTTTT. This codes for CASSFGTHTGELFF.

This clonotype was found a few times. The gene calls are TRBV14 and TRBJ2-7; TRBD2 matches 12 bases. The ends lost 4 bases at V and 3 bases at J; junction bases unmatched: 4. CDR1 SGHDN and CDR2 FVKESK come from the germline V gene. The CDR3 sequence is 15 residues long. This CDR3 is CASSPGLAGIYEQYF. In nucleotides, the CDR3 is TGTGCCAGCAGCCCTGGACTAGCGGGGATCTACGAGCAGTACTTC.